This T cell receptor beta chain comes out of a study of blood T cell repertoires in COVID-19. The wider study: The cDNA or gDNA used as material had been derived from T cells, B-cell-depleted T cells, or PBMCs.

From germline, CDR1 is SGHTA and CDR2 FQGNSA. The CDR3 is 19 residues long. Trimming shortened V by 1 base and J by 0 bases, and 16 bases separated the two germline ends. Data came from immunoSEQ multiplex PCR; TCRdb stores just in-frame clones and leaves some out. This table holds 350,000 or so clones, 88% found once. The V and J genes are TRBV7-2 and TRBJ2-6; tentatively, D is TRBD1 (6 bases). Sequencing was carried out using PBMCs or T cells enriched from blood (not recorded which). This receptor was obtained from a woman in her twenties or thirties who had been exposed to COVID-19. The CDR3 bases are TGTGCCAGCAGCTTAGTATCCCCGGGACATTTCTCTGGGGCCAACGTCCTGACTTTC. Its translation: CASSLVSPGHFSGANVLTF.